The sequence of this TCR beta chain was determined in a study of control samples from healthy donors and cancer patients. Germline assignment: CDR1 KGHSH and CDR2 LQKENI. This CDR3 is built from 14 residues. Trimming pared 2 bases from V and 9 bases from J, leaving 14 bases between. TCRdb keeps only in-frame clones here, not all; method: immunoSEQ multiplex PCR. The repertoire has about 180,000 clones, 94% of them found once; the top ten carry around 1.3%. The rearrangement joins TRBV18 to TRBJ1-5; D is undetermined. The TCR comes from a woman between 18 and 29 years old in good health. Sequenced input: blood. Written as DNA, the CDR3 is TGTGCCAGCTCACCAGACGTTAACGTCGGGCCCCAGCATTTT. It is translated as CASSPDVNVGPQHF.